These 18 T cell receptor beta chains were all obtained from the same sample, sequenced in a study of radiation and T cells in renal cell carcinoma. Only in-frame clones appear in the TCRdb table, and some are missing; sequencing was by immunoSEQ multiplex PCR. Here the sample spans about 130,000 clones, roughly 84% being singletons. The time point was: baseline pretreatment blood. Sample treatment: 15 Gy SBRT to primary tumor, nephrectomy 4 weeks later. This sample comprised blood, obtained from a patient whose treatment included radiotherapy and nephrectomy. The receptors here all came from a woman aged 45-65 years with renal cell carcinoma.

CDR3 in amino acids: CASSRTLSRANTGELFF. The DNA of the CDR3 is TGCGCCAGCAGTCGGACCCTGAGTCGTGCGAACACCGGGGAGCTGTTTTTT. This chain joins TRBV5-1 and TRBJ2-2, with D unresolved. The V gene's germline CDR1 is SGHRS and CDR2 YFSETQ. Deletions cut 5 bases from V and 0 bases from J, with 17 bases between. The CDR3 is 17 amino acids.

This sequence joins TRBV25-1 and TRBJ1-1; TRBD1 might be the D (6 bases). This CDR3 is 12 amino acids long. Germline CDR1 reads MGHDK; CDR2 reads SYGVNS. Trimming removed 7 bases from V and 3 bases from J, with 9 bases in between. CDR3 protein: CASTRGDTEAFF. For the CDR3, the DNA is TGTGCCAGCACCAGGGGAGACACTGAAGCTTTCTTT.

The chain employs TRBV4-1 and TRBJ1-1; D is unclear. V was cut by 3 bases and J by 1 base, with 9 bases left in between. The CDR3 runs to 14 residues. Germline V CDR1 and CDR2: MGHRA, YSYEKL. The CDR3 DNA reads TGCGCCAGCAGCCAGGGGAACCGGAACACTGAAGCTTTCTTT. Its translation is CASSQGNRNTEAFF.

This clone has a single count. This sequence joins TRBV5-6 and TRBJ1-2; TRBD1 aligns across 10 bases. CDR1 is SGHDT, CDR2 YYEEEE, per germline. V lost 3 bases to trimming and J lost 8 bases; unmatched junction nucleotides: 13. The CDR3 has 16 amino acids. CDR3 in DNA: TGTGCCAGCAGCTCCGGGACAGGGGCCCCAACGAGCGGCTACACCTTC. It codes for CASSSGTGAPTSGYTF.

This rearrangement joins TRBV9 to TRBJ2-2; D is unresolved. Germline-derived CDR1 and CDR2 are SGDLS and YYNGEE. The CDR3 spans 19 residues. V lost 4 bases and J 3 bases, leaving 25 bases between the germline ends. DNA of the CDR3: TGTGCCAGCAGCCCCCTTCCCCCCTCCTCGACGGGCGACACCGGGGAGCTGTTTTTT. This encodes CASSPLPPSSTGDTGELFF. Full variable domain (rest looked up from reference TRBV9 and TRBJ2-2): DSGVTQTPKHLITATGQRVTLRCSPRSGDLSVYWYQQSLDQGLQFLIQYYNGEERAKGNILERFSAQQFPDLHSELNLSSLELGDSALYFCASSPLPPSSTGDTGELFFGEGSRLTVL.

This chain uses TRBV15 with TRBJ1-4, with a possible D match to TRBD1 (6 bases). The germline V gene encodes CDR1 LNHNV and CDR2 YYDKDF (reference sequence). The CDR3 is made up of 15 amino acids. Between the trimmed V and J ends, which lost 0 bases and 8 bases, there was a span of 13 bases. CDR3 sequence: CATSREWQGNEKLFF. CDR3 DNA sequence: TGTGCCACCAGCAGAGAGTGGCAGGGGAACGAAAAACTGTTTTTT.

The chain uses TRBV5-1 and TRBJ2-3; D remains unclear. Germline V lookup: CDR1 SGHRS, CDR2 YFSETQ. V was pared by 0 bases and J by 0 bases, with 8 bases between. The CDR3 has 15 amino acids. The CDR3 DNA is TGCGCCAGCAGCTTGGAACCAGCTAGCACAGATACGCAGTATTTT. It is translated as CASSLEPASTDTQYF.

The chain joins TRBV6-1 to TRBJ1-1; D is uncertain. The CDR3 extends over 13 amino acids. V was cut by 8 bases and J by 2 bases, with 12 bases left in between. Germline V gene sequence: CDR1 MNHNS, CDR2 SASEGT. CDR3 in DNA: TGTGCCAGCGGGAGGATGGAAAACACTGAAGCTTTCTTT. Amino acid sequence: CASGRMENTEAFF.

The V and J genes are TRBV30 and TRBJ1-5, with D tentatively TRBD1 (6 bases). Per the germline V gene, CDR1 is GTSNPN and CDR2 is SVGIG (reference sequence). There are 13 residues in the CDR3. Trimming shortened V by 5 bases and J by 1 base, and 9 bases separated the two germline ends. The CDR3 DNA follows: TGTGCCTGGGCAACAGGGAGCAATCAGCCCCAGCATTTT. It codes for CAWATGSNQPQHF. Full variable domain (missing parts from reference TRBV30 and TRBJ1-5): SQTIHQWPATLVQPVGSPLSLECTVEGTSNPNLYWYRQAAGRGLQLLFYSVGIGQISSEVPQNLSASRPQDRQFILSSKKLLLSDSGFYLCAWATGSNQPQHFGDGTRLSIL.

This chain joins TRBV5-1 and TRBJ2-2, with 12 bases lining up with TRBD2. This CDR3 contains 16 residues. Trimming removed 3 bases from V and 5 bases from J; junction bases left unmatched: 5. Germline assignment: CDR1 SGHRS and CDR2 YFSETQ. The CDR3 DNA follows: TGCGCCAGCAGCTGGACTAGCGGGGTCGGGACCGGGGAGCTGTTTTTT. It is translated as CASSWTSGVGTGELFF.

This sequence joins TRBV5-6 and TRBJ1-4, with 8 positions matching TRBD1. The CDR3 totals 15 residues. Germline V lookup: CDR1 SGHDT, CDR2 YYEEEE. The V segment lost 4 bases and the J segment 8 bases; nucleotides outside the gene matches: 10. The CDR3 DNA reads TGTGCCAGCAGCGACTCACAGGGGGTTAGGGAAAAACTGTTTTTT. This codes for CASSDSQGVREKLFF.

The chain employs TRBV29-1 and TRBJ2-3; the D gene could be TRBD1 or TRBD2 (5 bases each). The germline gives CDR1 SQVTM, CDR2 ANQGSEA. V was cut by 6 bases and J by 1 base, with 14 bases left in between. The CDR3 has 14 amino acids. The CDR3 here is CSVGTDLGTDTQYF. The CDR3 region has the DNA TGCAGCGTAGGGACCGACCTAGGCACAGATACGCAGTATTTT.

This chain connects TRBV4-1 to TRBJ2-5; no firm D call. Germline CDR1 MGHRA, CDR2 YSYEKL. CDR3 length: 15 amino acids. The V end lost 0 bases, the J end lost 13 bases, and 21 bases lay between the germline ends. The CDR3 loop is CASSQDQIVRVHPYF. The CDR3, as DNA: TGCGCCAGCAGCCAAGATCAAATCGTTAGGGTCCACCCGTACTTC.

J is TRBJ2-2 and V is TRBV5-1; tentatively, D is TRBD1 (6 bases). Germline V gene sequence: CDR1 SGHRS, CDR2 YFSETQ. The CDR3 consists of 13 residues. Trimming shortened V by 3 bases and J by 6 bases, and 9 bases separated the two germline ends. The CDR3 bases are TGCGCCAGCAGCTCACAGGGCGCCGGGGAGCTGTTTTTT. As protein: CASSSQGAGELFF.

The chain uses TRBV19 and TRBJ2-3; D call uncertain. The V end was cut by 6 bases, the J end by 0 bases, with 7 bases between. CDR1 LNHDA and CDR2 SQIVND come from the germline V gene (reference sequence). CDR3 length: 13 residues. The DNA for the CDR3 is TGTGCCAGTAGGTTGGCTAGCACAGATACGCAGTATTTT. Its translation: CASRLASTDTQYF.

This clone came up a few times. The genes are TRBV11-2 and TRBJ2-7; 7 nucleotides match TRBD1. Germline V gene sequence: CDR1 SGHAT, CDR2 FQNNGV. Unmatched junction bases numbered 8, after V lost 6 bases and J lost 0 bases. This CDR3 contains 15 residues. CDR3 in amino acids: CASRPQTGPSYEQYF. In DNA form, the CDR3 reads TGTGCCAGCAGGCCGCAGACAGGGCCCTCCTACGAGCAGTACTTC.

This chain uses TRBV7-9 with TRBJ1-1; D is unresolved. Trimming took 1 base from V and 0 from J, leaving 3 bases between them. Germline CDR1 is SEHNR and CDR2 is FQNEAQ (reference sequence). This CDR3 region has 13 residues. In DNA, the CDR3 is TGTGCCAGCAGCTTAGATCTGAACACTGAAGCTTTCTTT. Translated, it gives CASSLDLNTEAFF.

V gene TRBV6-5 combines with J gene TRBJ2-5; weak D call: TRBD2 (5 bases). The length of the CDR3 is 13 residues. Germline CDR1 and CDR2: MNHEY and SVGAGI. V lost 11 bases and J lost 5, with 18 bases in between. Here the CDR3 reads CAPFSPERETQYF. CDR3 DNA sequence: TGTGCCCCCTTTTCCCCCGAGCGGGAGACCCAGTACTTC.